This TCR beta chain was observed in a study of blood T cells in healthy people across ages. V trimming: 6 bases; J trimming: 8 bases; junction bases outside the gene matches: 14. This CDR3 region has 15 residues. This clonotype has just a few counts. Using a J-beta primer mix together with a sample-barcoded 5' primer, a second PCR was run for about 7 to 12 cycles. TCRdb reprocessed the 5' RACE reads via MiXCR and lists one record per CDR3 protein. The sample includes hundreds of thousands of distinct CDR3 sequences, more than 45% of them seen just once. Each sample provided at least 6 micrograms of extracted total RNA.

The receptor comes from a woman at least 80 years old in good health. The chain links TRBV12-3 or TRBV12-4 to TRBJ1-2, with 8 bases lining up with TRBD1. The material sequenced was blood. CDR3 bases: TGTGCCAGCAGCTGGGGGGGGCAGGGGGCGCGAGGCTACACCTTC. This gives the protein CASSWGGQGARGYTF.